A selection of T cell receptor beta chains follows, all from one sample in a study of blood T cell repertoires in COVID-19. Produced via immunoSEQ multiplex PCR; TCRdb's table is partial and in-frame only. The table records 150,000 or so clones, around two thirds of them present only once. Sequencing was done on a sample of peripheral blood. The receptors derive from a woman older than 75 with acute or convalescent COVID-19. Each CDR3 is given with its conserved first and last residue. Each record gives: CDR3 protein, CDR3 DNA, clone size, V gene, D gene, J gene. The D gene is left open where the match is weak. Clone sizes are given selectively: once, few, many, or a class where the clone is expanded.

CASSLAHRRGAFF TGTGCCAGCAGCTTAGCACACAGGCGAGGAGCTTTCTTT NA TRBV11-2 NA TRBJ1-1
CASKRERVGTDTQYF TGTGCCAGCAAGCGGGAGCGGGTTGGCACAGATACGCAGTATTTT NA TRBV27 TRBD2 TRBJ2-3
CARNRGREEDYEQYF TGTGCCAGAAATAGAGGGCGGGAGGAAGATTACGAGCAGTACTTC few TRBV6-5 TRBD2 TRBJ2-7
CASSLPGDNEQFF TGTGCCAGCAGTTTACCCGGAGATAATGAGCAGTTCTTC NA TRBV6-6 NA TRBJ2-1
CSGMDRAMGQGFF TGCAGCGGGATGGACAGGGCCATGGGGCAGGGGTTCTTC NA TRBV29-1 TRBD1 TRBJ2-1
CASSLLRSAQNTGELFF TGTGCCAGCAGTTTACTGCGGAGTGCGCAAAACACCGGGGAGCTGTTTTTT NA TRBV28 NA TRBJ2-2
CASTENSRGEQYF TGTGCCAGCACCGAAAACAGTAGGGGCGAGCAGTACTTC NA TRBV28 NA TRBJ2-7
CASSLYLSGKETQYF TGTGCCAGCAGTTTATATTTATCGGGGAAAGAGACCCAGTACTTC NA TRBV28 NA TRBJ2-5
CASSIRTGFGNQPQHF TGTGCCAGTAGTATCCGGACAGGTTTTGGCAATCAGCCCCAGCATTTT few TRBV19 TRBD1 TRBJ1-5
CASSQERVQRPQYF TGTGCCAGCAGCCAAGAGAGGGTCCAGCGTCCCCAGTACTTC NA TRBV4-2 NA TRBJ2-5
CASSLSGKMNTEAFF TGTGCCAGCAGTTTATCCGGGAAGATGAACACTGAAGCTTTCTTT NA TRBV27 NA TRBJ1-1
CASTWTSGSTYEQYF TGTGCCAGTACGTGGACTAGCGGGAGCACCTACGAGCAGTACTTC few TRBV19 TRBD2 TRBJ2-7
CASSLLTETGELFF TGTGCCAGCAGCTTATTGACGGAGACCGGGGAGCTGTTTTTT NA TRBV11-3 NA TRBJ2-2
CAWRRLAGGGGSYNEQFF TGTGCCTGGAGGAGACTAGCGGGAGGCGGGGGCTCCTACAATGAGCAGTTCTTC NA TRBV30 TRBD2 TRBJ2-1
CSVAVAGGGQPQHF TGCAGCGTGGCCGTGGCAGGGGGCGGTCAGCCCCAGCATTTT once TRBV29-1 TRBD1 TRBJ1-5
CASEEVLGGGETQYF TGTGCCAGCGAAGAGGTTCTGGGGGGGGGAGAGACCCAGTACTTC NA TRBV28 TRBD2 TRBJ2-5
CASSPSSVRLAGGHPDTQYF TGTGCCAGCTCACCTTCCTCCGTAAGGCTAGCGGGAGGCCACCCAGATACGCAGTATTTT NA TRBV18 TRBD2 TRBJ2-3
CASSSDSPKAFF TGTGCCAGCAGTTCTGACAGTCCTAAAGCTTTCTTT NA TRBV6-5 NA TRBJ1-1
CAISEFEGGKSSYNEQFF TGTGCCATCAGTGAGTTCGAGGGAGGCAAGAGCTCCTACAATGAGCAGTTCTTC few TRBV10-3 NA TRBJ2-1
CASSWPSGYNEQFF TGTGCCAGTAGTTGGCCTAGCGGTTACAATGAGCAGTTCTTC NA TRBV19 TRBD2 TRBJ2-1
CASSILGGDIPGNTIYF TGTGCCAGCAGTATATTAGGTGGAGATATTCCTGGAAACACCATATATTTT NA TRBV28 NA TRBJ1-3